This T cell receptor (beta chain) was documented in a study of blood T cell repertoires in COVID-19. Study-wide background: Sample material is recorded as cDNA or gDNA derived from T cells, B-cell-depleted T cells, or PBMCs.

Per the original data handling: Counts of nucleated cells, estimated from reference gene primer amplification, were obtained. The protocol was immunoSEQ multiplex PCR, while the TCRdb copy is restricted to in-frame clones and leaves out a portion. V, J and clone size were drawn from that table, and D and trimming were deduced from the DNA. The data show around 220,000 clones, roughly 82% seen once. Germline CDR1 is SGHAT and CDR2 is FQNNGV. The CDR3 sequence is 13 residues long. The germline V and J ends were trimmed by 1 base and 4 bases, with 5 bases remaining between them. This clonotype was obtained from a woman over 75 with active or convalescent COVID-19. Input material: peripheral blood. The rearrangement links TRBV11-2 to TRBJ1-5; D ambiguous. The DNA of the CDR3 is TGTGCCAGCAGCTTAGTTATGAATCAGCCCCAGCATTTT. This gives the protein CASSLVMNQPQHF.